This TCR beta chain was recorded in a study of T cells in localized non-small cell lung cancer. This clone has just a few counts. Its target is not known. The study, taken as a whole, reports: Longer overall survival was linked to higher blood T cell density. Adjacent uninvolved lung tissue had the highest T cell clonality, exceeding tumor. Researchers found a median approximately 60 of the top 100 tumor clones in adjacent lung.

The assay was immunoSEQ multiplex PCR, and TCRdb's table has in-frame clones only and misses some. Of about 2,200 clones in the sample, approximately 33% are singletons; the top ten hold 9.8%. Germline V gene data show CDR1 as SGDLS and CDR2 as YYNGEE. The CDR3 has 14 residues. Trimming stripped 2 bases from V and 0 bases from J, with 8 bases between. The sample was normal lung tissue next to the tumor, taken before any cancer treatment. This chain uses TRBV9 with TRBJ1-2; no reliable D call. This TCR came from a female donor older than 55 with stage I squamous cell lung carcinoma. CDR3 sequence reads: CASSVDGSNYGYTF. The CDR3 nucleotides are TGTGCCAGCAGCGTGGACGGCTCTAACTATGGCTACACCTTC.